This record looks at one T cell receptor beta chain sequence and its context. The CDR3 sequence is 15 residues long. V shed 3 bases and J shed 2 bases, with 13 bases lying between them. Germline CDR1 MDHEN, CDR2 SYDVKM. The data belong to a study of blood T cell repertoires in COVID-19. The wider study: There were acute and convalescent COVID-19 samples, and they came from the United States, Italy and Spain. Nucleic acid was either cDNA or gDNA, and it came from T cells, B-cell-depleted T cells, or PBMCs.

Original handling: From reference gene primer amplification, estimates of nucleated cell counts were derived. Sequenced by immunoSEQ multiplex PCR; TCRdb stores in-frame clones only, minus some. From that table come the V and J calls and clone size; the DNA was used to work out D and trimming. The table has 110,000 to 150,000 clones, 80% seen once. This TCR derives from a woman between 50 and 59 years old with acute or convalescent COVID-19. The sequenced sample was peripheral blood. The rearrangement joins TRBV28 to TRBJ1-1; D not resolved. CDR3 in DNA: TGTGCCAGCAGTTTTGGGCCGGCAGCAAACACTGAAGCTTTCTTT. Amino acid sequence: CASSFGPAANTEAFF.